The 20 T cell receptor beta chains given below trace back to one sample, sequenced in a study of T-cell reconstitution after alpha-beta-depleted transplantation in children. Unique molecular identifiers tagged the TCRbeta library. A single record per CDR3 protein comes from TCRdb applying MiXCR to the PCR reads. The repertoire includes 200,000 to 250,000 distinct CDR3 sequences, roughly 7% of them detected once, and 5.5% sits in the top ten. Material: PBMCs, obtained before TCRalphabeta/CD19-depleted stem cell transplant. These receptor sequences come from a boy aged 2 to 10 with acute lymphoblastic leukemia, due to receive a stem cell transplant.

Many counts were recorded for this clonotype. The chain joins TRBV28 to TRBJ2-2; either TRBD1 or TRBD2 may fit D (5 bases each). The germline CDR1 and CDR2 sequences are MDHEN and SYDVKM. With 3 bases removed from V and 0 bases from J, the gap between germline ends came to 14 bases. This CDR3 is 17 amino acids long. The CDR3 DNA is TGTGCCAGCAGTTTCTGGGACGGCCGACCGAACACCGGGGAGCTGTTTTTT. Its translation: CASSFWDGRPNTGELFF.

This clonotype was detected many times. V and J are TRBV15 and TRBJ1-2; D is perhaps TRBD1 (6 bases). The V gene's germline CDR1 is LNHNV and CDR2 YYDKDF (reference sequence). The CDR3 extends over 13 amino acids. The V gene lost 1 base and the J gene lost 6 bases, with 9 bases spanning the gap. For the CDR3, the DNA is TGTGCCACCAGCAGAGCTCAGGGGAATGGCTACACCTTC. It translates to CATSRAQGNGYTF.

This clonotype was seen only a few times. The chain couples TRBV12-3 or TRBV12-4 to TRBJ2-1; possible D gene TRBD2, 5 bases. The V end lost 1 base, the J end lost 6 bases, and 13 bases lay between the germline ends. CDR3 length: 15 residues. DNA for the CDR3: TGTGCCAGCAGTTTAGACGGCGCCGGACTCAATGAGCAGTTCTTC. It is translated as CASSLDGAGLNEQFF.

The rearrangement links TRBV7-2 to TRBJ2-2, with TRBD1 as a possible D gene (5 bases). With 3 bases removed from V and 7 bases from J, the gap between germline ends came to 12 bases. CDR3 length: 14 amino acids. CDR1 and CDR2 (germline): SGHTA, FQGNSA. The CDR3 region is CASSFSIQGGELFF. In nucleotides, the CDR3 is TGTGCCAGCAGCTTCTCAATCCAGGGCGGGGAGCTGTTTTTT.

This clonotype showed up many times. V is TRBV20-1 and J is TRBJ1-1; weak D call: TRBD1 (6 bases). CDR1 and CDR2 (germline): DFQATT, SNEGSKA (reference sequence). The CDR3 extends over 15 amino acids. V lost 1 base and J 11 bases, leaving 23 bases between the germline ends. The DNA for the CDR3 is TGCAGTGCTAGAGGGTTTGGACAGAGTAACTTCGTGGCTTTCTTT. Translating gives CSARGFGQSNFVAFF.

This clonotype was counted at least ten times. The rearrangement joins TRBV12-3 or TRBV12-4 to TRBJ2-1, with a tentative D call TRBD2 (5 bases). There are 14 residues in the CDR3. The V end lost 8 bases, the J end lost 0 bases, and 11 bases lay between the germline ends. The DNA for the CDR3 is TGTGCCAGCGGACGGGGAAGCTCCTACAATGAGCAGTTCTTC. It yields the protein CASGRGSSYNEQFF.

This clonotype was seen repeatedly, ten times or more. The chain joins TRBV3-1 to TRBJ2-7; D unclear. Trimming removed 0 bases from V and 8 bases from J, with 20 bases in between. The CDR3 has 16 residues. The V gene's germline CDR1 is LGHDT and CDR2 YNNKEL (reference sequence). DNA of the CDR3: TGTGCCAGCAGCCAAGATATGCTCCGACCCCAGAAAAAGCAGTACTTC. It translates to CASSQDMLRPQKKQYF.

The chain couples TRBV28 to TRBJ1-5, with D possibly being TRBD1 (6 bases). Trimming took 4 bases from V and 2 from J, leaving 18 bases between them. Germline V gene sequence: CDR1 MDHEN, CDR2 SYDVKM. This CDR3 comprises 17 residues. The CDR3 DNA reads as TGTGCCAGCAGTTATGGCCCGGGGGCAAGAGGCAATCAGCCCCAGCATTTT. Its protein product is CASSYGPGARGNQPQHF.

This clonotype was seen repeatedly, ten times or more. The V gene is TRBV3-1, the J gene TRBJ2-7; 11 bases align to TRBD2. The trim removed 1 base at V and 5 bases at J, leaving 7 bases unmatched. This CDR3 is built from 16 residues. Germline V gene sequence: CDR1 LGHDT, CDR2 YNNKEL (reference sequence). CDR3 nucleotide sequence: TGTGCCAGCAGCCAAGTTACTAGCGGGAGTCGAAACGAGCAGTACTTC. Translated, it gives CASSQVTSGSRNEQYF.

Ten or more counts support this clonotype. The rearrangement links TRBV29-1 to TRBJ2-5; D tentatively fits TRBD1 or TRBD2 (5 bases each). CDR1 and CDR2 from the germline V gene are SQVTM and ANQGSEA. The CDR3 length is 13 residues. Trimming cost V 4 bases and J 3 bases, with 12 bases left between them. CDR3 loop: CSVVLGVEETQYF. The CDR3 DNA sequence: TGCAGCGTTGTTTTGGGGGTGGAAGAGACCCAGTACTTC.

This clonotype was recorded many times. This chain joins TRBV3-1 and TRBJ2-7; D is perhaps TRBD2 (5 bases). Trimming shortened V by 1 base and J by 2 bases, and 12 bases separated the two germline ends. There are 15 residues in the CDR3. Looked up from germline, CDR1 is LGHDT and CDR2 is YNNKEL (reference sequence). The CDR3 nucleotides are TGTGCCAGCAGCCAAGCAGAGGACTTTACCTACGAGCAGTACTTC. It encodes CASSQAEDFTYEQYF.

This clonotype was observed at least ten times. The chain recombines TRBV4-1 with TRBJ2-2; tentative D call: TRBD1 (6 bases). V shed 3 bases and J shed 6 bases, with 14 bases lying between them. The CDR3 spans 15 residues. Germline CDR1 is MGHRA and CDR2 is YSYEKL. As DNA, the CDR3 is TGCGCCAGCAGCCAGACACAGGGTTTAGCCGGGGAGCTGTTTTTT. It codes for CASSQTQGLAGELFF.

This clonotype was detected ten times or more. The genes are TRBV30 and TRBJ2-4; D is ambiguous. The CDR3 extends over 13 amino acids. CDR1 and CDR2 (germline): GTSNPN, SVGIG (reference sequence). V lost 3 bases to trimming and J lost 6 bases, with 12 bases between them. The CDR3 loop is CAWREGNLNIQYF. As DNA, the CDR3 is TGTGCCTGGAGAGAAGGGAACTTAAACATTCAGTACTTC.

This clonotype was picked up many times. The chain joins TRBV7-2 to TRBJ2-1; TRBD2 agrees at 12 bases. From germline, CDR1 is SGHTA and CDR2 FQGNSA. With V trimmed by 5 bases and J by 9 bases, 8 bases remained unmatched. This CDR3 contains 15 residues. This chain's CDR3 is CASSQTGLAGTEQFF. DNA for the CDR3: TGTGCCAGCAGCCAGACCGGACTAGCGGGAACTGAGCAGTTCTTC.

There are a few counts of this clonotype. This rearrangement joins TRBV13 to TRBJ2-1; D is unclear. Per the germline V gene, CDR1 is PRHDT and CDR2 is FYEKMQ (reference sequence). This CDR3 is 14 amino acids long. V was shortened by 2 bases and J by 1 base, with 6 bases between the two germline ends. CDR3 residues: CASSLFVSYNEQFF. The CDR3 DNA follows: TGTGCCAGCAGCTTATTCGTATCCTACAATGAGCAGTTCTTC.

This clonotype was detected many times. V gene TRBV6-2 or TRBV6-3 combines with J gene TRBJ2-1, with D maybe TRBD1 (5 bases). Trimming pared 5 bases from V and 9 bases from J, leaving 20 bases between. In germline, CDR1 is MNHEY, CDR2 SVGEGT. CDR3 length: 15 amino acids. The CDR3 protein is CASSPPRGLLGEQFF. CDR3 nucleotides: TGTGCCAGCAGTCCCCCAAGGGGCCTACTCGGTGAGCAGTTCTTC.

This clonotype was seen repeatedly, ten times or more. The chain has TRBV27 and TRBJ2-2; 10 nucleotides line up with TRBD1. After removal of 3 bases from V and 6 bases from J, the junction contained 10 bases not matched to a gene. Germline assignment: CDR1 MNHEY and CDR2 SMNVEV (reference sequence). The CDR3 totals 17 residues. The CDR3 bases are TGTGCCAGCAGTTTTCCGACAGGGGGCCCGCGGGCCGGGGAGCTGTTTTTT. It translates to CASSFPTGGPRAGELFF.

The table lists this clonotype with many counts. The rearrangement uses TRBV28 and TRBJ2-7; 10 bases fit TRBD1. The CDR3 loop spans 14 amino acids. Germline CDR1 MDHEN, CDR2 SYDVKM. Trimming took 8 bases from V and 6 from J; bases not matched to a gene: 10. The DNA of the CDR3 is TGTGCCAGCGGATTTACGACAGGGGGCGGCGAGCAGTACTTC. It is translated as CASGFTTGGGEQYF.

This clonotype was seen only a few times. One end of the junction fails to match germline, which may point to a read error. The rearrangement uses TRBV20-1 and TRBJ1-5, with D possibly TRBD1 on 6 matching bases. The V gene's germline CDR1 is DFQATT and CDR2 SNEGSKA (reference sequence). CDR3 size: 16 residues. The CDR3: CCARVWGIGGRQPQHF. CDR3 sequence (DNA): TGCTGTGCTAGGGTTTGGGGTATAGGGGGTCGTCAGCCCCAGCATTTT.

This clonotype was seen ten or more times. This chain links TRBV11-1 with TRBJ2-5, with 7 bases aligning to TRBD1. The V gene end was trimmed by 1 base and the J gene end by 1 base; junction bases not matched to a gene: 0. This CDR3 has 14 residues. Germline values: CDR1 SGHAT, CDR2 FQDESV (reference sequence). CDR3 nucleotides: TGTGCCAGCAGCTTAGGGACAGGCCAAGAGACCCAGTACTTC. Its protein is CASSLGTGQETQYF.